The following is a T cell receptor (beta chain) sequence with its context. The data stem from a study of blood T cell repertoires in COVID-19. In the authors' methods: Amplification from reference gene primers served as the basis for estimated nucleated cell counts. Some clones are missing from TCRdb's copy, which holds only in-frame ones; the method was immunoSEQ multiplex PCR. The V and J calls and clone size are taken from that table; D and trimming were inferred from the DNA. Of a few hundred thousand clones listed, around 89% are singletons. Looked up from germline, CDR1 is SGHNT and CDR2 is YYREEE (reference sequence). J lost 7 bases, V lost 5 bases, and 14 bases had no gene match. The CDR3 is made up of 15 amino acids.

Sequencing used peripheral blood. The chain couples TRBV5-4 to TRBJ1-1; 7 nucleotides agree with TRBD1. The TCR comes from a woman aged 30 to 39 who had recovered from COVID-19. CDR3 nucleotide sequence: TGTGCCAGCAGTAGCGACAGGGAAAAATACCTTGAAGCTTTCTTT. Translated: CASSSDREKYLEAFF.